What follows is one TCR beta chain and its context. Its antigen remains unidentified. The sample comes from a study of siplizumab effects on memory and regulatory T cells. General observations from the study: Memory cells that were CD4+ and unstimulated gave rise to alloreactive sequences, which siplizumab significantly reduced. Only a minority of proliferating CD4+ or CD8+ clones had an assignable naive or memory phenotype, with roughly 75-96% lacking one. Naive T cells appeared more diverse than memory cells and seemed to be major alloresponse contributors. Confirmation that proliferating Tregs from siplizumab cultures had suppressive function was not obtained.

Libraries were prepared by immunoSEQ multiplex PCR; TCRdb keeps only in-frame clonotypes and omits some of them. The sample records about 50,000 clones, about 90% being singletons. Germline CDR1 SEHNR, CDR2 FQNEAQ (reference sequence). Losses at the gene ends were 1 base for V and 2 bases for J; bases not matched to a gene: 11. The CDR3 sequence is 19 residues long. The sample comprised naive CD8+ T cells sorted from blood. The clonotype originates from a human donor in good health. The chain joins TRBV7-9 to TRBJ2-6; 7 positions match TRBD1. As DNA, the CDR3 is TGTGCCAGCAGCTTAGATCTCGCAGGGGGTGACCCTGGGGCCAACGTCCTGACTTTC. It codes for CASSLDLAGGDPGANVLTF. The whole variable domain, filled in from reference TRBV7-9 and TRBJ2-6, reads DTGVSQNPRHKITKRGQNVTFRCDPISEHNRLYWYRQTLGQGPEFLTYFQNEAQLEKSRLLSDRFSAERPKGSFSTLEIQRTEQGDSAMYLCASSLDLAGGDPGANVLTFGAGSRLTVL.